A selection of T cell receptor beta chains follows, all from one sample in a study of T cells in Graves' hyperthyroidism and ophthalmopathy. TCRdb fed the multiplex PCR reads into MiXCR, producing one record per CDR3 protein. The repertoire holds fewer than 400,000 distinct CDR3 sequences, with more than 13% as singletons. The sample taken for sequencing was blood. The receptor source for this set is a man aged 45-65 years with Graves' ophthalmopathy. CDR3s include the opening cysteine and the closing phenylalanine or tryptophan. The D gene is left open where the match is weak. Expanded clones get a size class; other rows say once, few or many, or leave the size out.

CDR3aa	CDR3nt	d_gene	abundance	v_gene	j_gene
CASSPRTRGTDEQYF	TGTGCCAGCAGTCCCCGGACAAGAGGAACGGACGAGCAGTACTTC	NA	many	TRBV27	TRBJ2-7
CAISQADYEQYF	TGTGCCATCAGCCAAGCTGACTACGAGCAGTACTTC	NA	NA	TRBV10-3	TRBJ2-7
CASSPWQQSGSGEQYF	TGCGCCAGCAGCCCCTGGCAACAAAGCGGCAGCGGCGAGCAGTACTTC	NA	many	TRBV5-1	TRBJ2-7
CSSKTGVETQYF	TGCAGTTCGAAAACAGGGGTGGAGACCCAGTACTTC	TRBD1	many	TRBV20-1	TRBJ2-5
CASSLKSPPGHYGYTF	TGCGCCAGCAGCTTGAAGTCCCCCCCAGGACACTATGGCTACACCTTC	NA	NA	TRBV5-1	TRBJ1-2
CATSRVQESSYEQYF	TGTGCCACCAGCAGAGTACAGGAGAGCTCCTACGAGCAGTACTTC	NA	few	TRBV15	TRBJ2-7
CASRQRQETQYF	TGTGCCAGCAGACAACGGCAAGAGACCCAGTACTTC	NA	few	TRBV6-1	TRBJ2-5
CASRSQGLNYNEQFF	TGTGCCAGCAGGTCACAGGGGTTAAACTACAATGAGCAGTTCTTC	TRBD1	NA	TRBV2	TRBJ2-1
CASSQGLATNEQFF	TGTGCCAGCAGCCAGGGACTAGCGACTAATGAGCAGTTCTTC	TRBD2	NA	TRBV9	TRBJ2-1
CASSSTTGGGRSYEQYF	TGTGCCAGCAGTTCCACAACAGGGGGCGGAAGATCCTACGAGCAGTACTTC	TRBD1	NA	TRBV27	TRBJ2-7
CASSFRGKDNEQFF	TGTGCCAGCAGCTTCCGCGGGAAAGACAATGAGCAGTTCTTC	NA	once	TRBV7-9	TRBJ2-1
CASSELLGIGTDTQYF	TGTGCCAGCAGCGAACTCTTAGGTATAGGCACAGATACGCAGTATTTT	NA	NA	TRBV7-3	TRBJ2-3
CATSREPHDRVGYNEQFF	TGTGCCACCAGCAGAGAGCCCCATGACAGGGTAGGCTACAATGAGCAGTTCTTC	TRBD1	few	TRBV15	TRBJ2-1
CASSAKGQGTEAFF	TGTGCCAGCTCAGCCAAGGGGCAGGGTACTGAAGCTTTCTTT	NA	few	TRBV18	TRBJ1-1
CASSAIGTGLLGELFF	TGTGCCAGCAGTGCGATCGGGACGGGGCTTTTGGGGGAGCTGTTTTTT	NA	once	TRBV6-2/TRBV6-3	TRBJ2-2
CAWSPGATTEQYF	TGTGCCTGGAGTCCCGGGGCGACAACCGAGCAGTACTTC	NA	many	TRBV30	TRBJ2-7
CASSPGISTDTQYF	TGTGCCAGCAGCCCAGGGATTAGCACAGATACGCAGTATTTT	NA	NA	TRBV5-4	TRBJ2-3
CASSVTGKTEAFF	TGTGCCAGCAGCGTCACGGGGAAAACTGAAGCTTTCTTT	NA	many	TRBV5-5	TRBJ1-1
CASSGVAGETGELFF	TGTGCCAGCAGCGGGGTAGCGGGAGAAACCGGGGAGCTGTTTTTT	TRBD2	many	TRBV9	TRBJ2-2
CASSLIAINTEAFF	TGTGCCAGCAGCTTGATAGCGATTAACACTGAAGCTTTCTTT	NA	many	TRBV5-5	TRBJ1-1
CASSEAASGMGYEQYF	TGTGCCAGCAGTGAAGCAGCCAGCGGGATGGGGTACGAGCAGTACTTC	TRBD2	few	TRBV6-1	TRBJ2-7
CASSEGYGQGTYEQYF	TGTGCCAGCAGCGAGGGGTACGGTCAAGGGACCTACGAGCAGTACTTC	NA	few	TRBV9	TRBJ2-7